Each of the 7 T cell receptor beta chains below was sequenced from the same sample in a study of blood T cell repertoires in COVID-19. Using immunoSEQ multiplex PCR, the repertoire was profiled, and TCRdb retains in-frame clones only, with some absent. The table has some 220,000 clones, approximately 80% seen once; the top ten hold 13%. The source material was peripheral blood. The source of these receptors is a human donor in a cohort sampled during active COVID-19.

This clone was seen just once. This chain connects TRBV6-1 to TRBJ2-7; the match to TRBD1 covers 7 bases. The CDR3 is 14 amino acids. Per germline, CDR1 MNHNS and CDR2 SASEGT. J was trimmed by 3 bases and V by 2 bases; bases with no gene match: 4. The CDR3 DNA reads TGTGCCAGCAGTGAAATCCCAGGGGGCTACGAGCAGTACTTC. Translating gives CASSEIPGGYEQYF.

This clone was picked up a small number of times. V gene TRBV7-9 combines with J gene TRBJ2-5, with 7 bases fitting TRBD2. This CDR3 spans 15 amino acids. Per the germline V gene, CDR1 is SEHNR and CDR2 is FQNEAQ (reference sequence). The ends lost 3 bases at V and 5 bases at J; junction bases unmatched: 9. Written as DNA, the CDR3 is TGTGCCAGCAGCTTGGGACTACTAGGAGGGGAGACCCAGTACTTC. As protein: CASSLGLLGGETQYF.

The genes are TRBV6-5 and TRBJ2-7; no clear D gene. Germline V gene sequence: CDR1 MNHEY, CDR2 SVGAGI. This CDR3 contains 13 residues. Trimming stripped 0 bases from V and 3 bases from J, with 6 bases between. CDR3: CASSYSVSYEQYF. The CDR3 coding sequence is TGTGCCAGCAGTTACTCGGTGAGCTACGAGCAGTACTTC.

This clone has more than one count but fewer than ten. V and J are TRBV4-2 and TRBJ2-1; 11 nucleotides match TRBD1. J gave up 8 bases and V 2 bases, and 11 bases lay outside the gene matches. From germline, CDR1 is LGHNA and CDR2 YNFKEQ. The CDR3 spans 17 residues. CDR3 residues: CASSQFLPGQGVDEQFF. The CDR3 nucleotides are TGTGCCAGCAGCCAATTTCTGCCGGGACAGGGGGTAGATGAGCAGTTCTTC.

The chain combines TRBV21-1 with TRBJ2-1; no DNA check was done on the table's D call, TRBD2. TRBV21-1 corresponds to a pseudogene. CDR3 length: 15 amino acids. The CDR3 spells CASSKKAGSYNEQFF. The CDR3 bases are TGTGCCAGCAGCAAGAAGGCCGGGAGCTACAATGAGCAGTTCTTC.

The rearrangement links TRBV29-1 to TRBJ1-1; 8 nucleotides agree with TRBD1. The germline V gene has CDR1 SQVTM and CDR2 ANQGSEA. There are 13 residues in the CDR3. V dropped 1 base and J dropped 6; count of bases not matched to a gene: 4. CDR3 in amino acids: CSVEVTGDAEAFF. CDR3 bases: TGCAGCGTTGAAGTGACAGGGGATGCTGAAGCTTTCTTT.

V usage is TRBV5-1 and J usage is TRBJ2-3; weak D call: TRBD2 (6 bases). CDR3 length equals 15 residues. Germline V gene data show CDR1 as SGHRS and CDR2 as YFSETQ. Deletions cut 4 bases from V and 2 bases from J, with 14 bases between. This CDR3 is CASSLFSGDTDTQYF. The CDR3, as DNA: TGCGCCAGCAGCCTTTTTAGCGGAGACACAGATACGCAGTATTTT.